These 18 T cell receptor beta chains came from one sample sequenced in a study of blood T cell repertoires in COVID-19. The data were produced by immunoSEQ multiplex PCR, yet TCRdb's version contains in-frame clones alone and is incomplete. The repertoire holds 100,000 or so clones, with approximately 76% as singletons. The sample comprised peripheral blood. The receptors were gathered from a woman between 70 and 85 years old with acute or convalescent COVID-19.

V usage is TRBV6-1 and J usage is TRBJ1-1; 7 bases align to TRBD1. V lost 3 bases and J lost 6; bases outside the gene matches: 7. Germline V lookup: CDR1 MNHNS, CDR2 SASEGT. The CDR3 spans 14 residues. CDR3 DNA sequence: TGTGCCAGCAGTGACCGACAGGGTCACGCTGAAGCTTTCTTT. Its protein product is CASSDRQGHAEAFF.

This rearrangement joins TRBV3-1 (or the pseudogene TRBV3-2) to TRBJ1-2; D unresolved. The germline V gene has CDR1 LGHDT and CDR2 YNNKEL (reference sequence). V was shortened by 6 bases and J by 5 bases, with 13 bases between the two germline ends. There are 13 residues in the CDR3. CDR3 residues: CASSLGDPYGYTF. The CDR3 nucleotides read TGTGCCAGCAGTCTCGGGGATCCGTATGGCTACACCTTC.

The chain is built from TRBV7-9 and TRBJ2-7, with D maybe TRBD2 (6 bases). The V gene lost 1 base and the J gene lost 0 bases, with 13 bases spanning the gap. CDR3 size: 16 residues. CDR1 is SEHNR, CDR2 FQNEAQ, per germline (reference sequence). The CDR3 region has the DNA TGTGCCAGCAGCTTAGTCCTAGCGACCTCCTCCTACGAGCAGTACTTC. Its protein product is CASSLVLATSSYEQYF.

The chain joins TRBV19 to TRBJ1-6, with 10 bases that match TRBD1. The V segment lost 1 base and the J segment 8 bases; nucleotides outside the gene matches: 5. The germline V gene encodes CDR1 LNHDA and CDR2 SQIVND (reference sequence). The CDR3 covers 16 residues. As DNA, the CDR3 is TGTGCCAGTAGTATAGCCCTCGGGACAGGGGATTCACCCCTCCACTTT. Translation: CASSIALGTGDSPLHF.

The chain joins TRBV19 to TRBJ1-1, with 7 bases aligning to TRBD1. Germline V CDR1 and CDR2: LNHDA, SQIVND (reference sequence). CDR3 length: 19 amino acids. The ends lost 3 bases at V and 0 bases at J; junction bases unmatched: 16. The CDR3 is CASSIAAPGQKTLNTEAFF. In DNA, the CDR3 is TGTGCCAGTAGTATTGCCGCTCCGGGACAGAAAACTTTGAACACTGAAGCTTTCTTT.

This clone was recorded only once. The chain has TRBV5-1 and TRBJ2-3, with D possibly matching TRBD1 (6 bases). Deletions cut 7 bases from V and 0 bases from J, with 18 bases between. The germline CDR1 and CDR2 sequences are SGHRS and YFSETQ. The CDR3 spans 16 residues. CDR3 loop: CASFLTGTSSTDTQYF. The DNA of the CDR3 is TGCGCCAGCTTCCTTACAGGGACCTCTAGCACAGATACGCAGTATTTT.

DNA for the CDR3: TGTGCCAGCAGCGGAGGGACAGGGAATGGATATGGCTACACCTTC. Translating gives CASSGGTGNGYGYTF. This chain connects TRBV9 to TRBJ1-2; TRBD1 aligns across 9 bases. Trimming removed 3 bases from V and 5 bases from J; junction bases left unmatched: 8. Germline V CDR1 and CDR2: SGDLS, YYNGEE. The CDR3 is made up of 15 amino acids. Full variable domain (missing parts from reference TRBV9 and TRBJ1-2): DSGVTQTPKHLITATGQRVTLRCSPRSGDLSVYWYQQSLDQGLQFLIQYYNGEERAKGNILERFSAQQFPDLHSELNLSSLELGDSALYFCASSGGTGNGYGYTFGSGTRLTVV.

This sequence joins TRBV5-1 and TRBJ1-1; 8 positions agree with TRBD1. The germline gives CDR1 SGHRS, CDR2 YFSETQ. V was pared by 7 bases and J by 4 bases, with 9 bases of the junction left unmatched. CDR3 length equals 14 residues. CDR3 sequence reads: CASSRGQDGTEAFF. The CDR3 nucleotides read TGCGCCAGCTCCCGGGGACAGGATGGCACTGAAGCTTTCTTT.

This clone was counted between two and nine times. The chain joins TRBV30 to TRBJ1-2, with a possible D match to TRBD1 (6 bases). The CDR3 is 10 amino acids. Trimming removed 5 bases at V and 7 bases at J, with 8 bases between. Germline lookup yields CDR1 GTSNPN and CDR2 SVGIG (reference sequence). The CDR3 nucleotides read TGTGCCTGGGCAGGGGTTGGCTACACCTTC. As protein: CAWAGVGYTF.

The rearrangement links TRBV28 to TRBJ1-6; 7 nucleotides align to TRBD1. The CDR3 runs to 14 residues. V lost 7 bases and J lost 3; bases outside the gene matches: 3. Germline CDR1 MDHEN, CDR2 SYDVKM. The CDR3 bases are TGTGCCAGCACCTGGACAGGCTATAATTCACCCCTCCACTTT. Its translation: CASTWTGYNSPLHF.

The gene calls are TRBV3-1 (or the pseudogene TRBV3-2) and TRBJ2-5; 8 nucleotides agree with TRBD1. The ends lost 1 base at V and 3 bases at J; junction bases unmatched: 1. Germline V gives CDR1 LGHDT, CDR2 YNNKEL (reference sequence). This CDR3 has 14 residues. Written as DNA, the CDR3 is TGTGCCAGCAGCCAAGGGACAGGGAAAGAGACCCAGTACTTC. Amino acid sequence: CASSQGTGKETQYF.

V is TRBV5-6 and J is TRBJ1-1; 7 nucleotides line up with TRBD1. V was pared by 0 bases and J by 4 bases, with 6 bases of the junction left unmatched. The germline CDR1 and CDR2 sequences are SGHDT and YYEEEE. This CDR3 region has 15 residues. CDR3 bases: TGTGCCAGCAGCTTGGAAGGGGGCGCTCGCACTGAAGCTTTCTTT. This gives the protein CASSLEGGARTEAFF.

The chain has TRBV18 and TRBJ2-7, with TRBD1 matching 11 bases. The CDR3 extends over 15 amino acids. Germline V lookup: CDR1 KGHSH, CDR2 LQKENI. The ends lost 3 bases at V and 5 bases at J; junction bases unmatched: 6. Here the CDR3 reads CASSPIRDRGNEQYF. CDR3 DNA sequence: TGTGCCAGCTCACCGATCCGGGACAGGGGGAACGAGCAGTACTTC.

This clone was recorded once. The chain combines TRBV3-1 (or the pseudogene TRBV3-2) with TRBJ2-7, with 11 bases that match TRBD2. The germline CDR1 and CDR2 sequences are LGHDT and YNNKEL (reference sequence). This CDR3 region has 15 residues. V dropped 4 bases and J dropped 0; count of bases not matched to a gene: 2. CDR3 amino acids: CASSPTSGDSYEQYF. The CDR3 nucleotides are TGTGCCAGCAGCCCGACTAGCGGGGACTCCTACGAGCAGTACTTC.

The J gene is TRBJ2-7, the V gene TRBV5-6; D perhaps matches TRBD1 (7 bases). The germline V gene encodes CDR1 SGHDT and CDR2 YYEEEE. The CDR3 has 16 amino acids. Trimming stripped 4 bases from V and 4 bases from J, with 21 bases between. The CDR3 bases are TGTGCCAGCAGCCCCGCAGGGGGGCCCAGCAGGTACGAGCAGTACTTC. Translation: CASSPAGGPSRYEQYF.

The gene calls are TRBV6-5 and TRBJ2-7; a possible D gene is TRBD1 (5 bases). Looked up from germline, CDR1 is MNHEY and CDR2 is SVGAGI. The CDR3 length is 15 residues. Trimming took off 0 bases at V and 4 bases at J, with 13 bases between the two ends. CDR3 coding DNA: TGTGCCAGCAGTTACTCGTCAGGGCCGCCTTACGAGCAGTACTTC. Residues: CASSYSSGPPYEQYF.

In regard to this clone: A clone one base away is much larger, so this may be a read error. Other DNA sequences of this sample code for an identical CDR3. The genes are TRBV2 and TRBJ2-1, with 9 bases identical to TRBD1. The germline V gene has CDR1 SNHLY and CDR2 FYNNEI. There are 16 residues in the CDR3. V lost 0 bases, J lost 4 bases, and 4 bases stayed unmatched. The CDR3 here is CASSEAGQGWYNEQFF. In DNA, the CDR3 is TGTGCCAGCAGTGAAGCGGGACAGGGATGGTACAATGAGCAGTTCTTC. The complete variable domain, with remaining parts taken from reference TRBV2 and TRBJ2-1, reads EPEVTQTPSHQVTQMGQEVILRCVPISNHLYFYWYRQILGQKVEFLVSFYNNEISEKSEIFDDQFSVERPDGSNFTLKIRSTKLEDSAMYFCASSEAGQGWYNEQFFGPGTRLTVL.

The chain has TRBV19 and TRBJ1-2; possibly TRBD1 for D (5 bases). Trimming shortened V by 10 bases and J by 4 bases, and 22 bases separated the two germline ends. Germline CDR1 LNHDA, CDR2 SQIVND (reference sequence). CDR3 length: 15 amino acids. The CDR3 is CATTRYGAGVYGYTF. The CDR3 DNA reads as TGTGCCACCACCCGGTATGGGGCAGGTGTCTATGGCTACACCTTC.